This section outlines one TCR beta chain sequence together with its context. The data belong to a study of shared clonotypes between healthy human individuals. This CDR3 spans 16 amino acids. Germline lookup yields CDR1 SGHNT and CDR2 YENEEA. J lost 3 bases, V lost 1 base, and 0 bases had no gene match. Data came from immunoSEQ multiplex PCR; TCRdb stores just in-frame clones and leaves some out. This sample yields 2 million to 2.5 million clones, of which 85% to 95% are seen a single time; approximately 0.41% belongs to the top ten. Partitioning of CD4+ cells yielded a CD45RA+ naive subset and a CD45RA-negative memory subset.

Sequenced material: naive CD4+ T cells from PBMCs. Subset in this sample: CD45RA+ positively selected. This clonotype was sampled from a man between 18 and 29 years old in good health. Some clones in this sample may be carry-over from other donors' samples. The chain recombines TRBV11-3 with TRBJ2-5; the match to TRBD2 covers 15 bases. The chain's CDR3 is CASSLGTSGREETQYF. The CDR3 DNA is TGTGCCAGCAGCTTAGGGACTAGCGGGAGGGAAGAGACCCAGTACTTC.